These 9 T cell receptor beta chains share one sample of origin, sequenced in a study of cytomegalovirus exposure and HLA in healthy donors. Primers: 60 Vbeta forward and 13 Jbeta reverse. Sequencing used immunoSEQ multiplex PCR; TCRdb keeps in-frame clones, though not all of them. In the table there are some 140,000 clones, roughly three quarters of which are singletons. Sequenced sample: PBMCs. The receptors derive from a man aged 25 to 40 in good health and CMV-seropositive.

This clone was counted between two and nine times. This CDR3 is CASRGPGQGAKGYTF. The CDR3 DNA follows: TGTGCCAGCAGGGGCCCGGGACAGGGGGCTAAGGGCTACACCTTC. The chain is built from TRBV27 and TRBJ1-2; 12 bases map to TRBD1. The CDR3 length is 15 residues. The V gene end was trimmed by 6 bases and the J gene end by 8 bases; junction bases not matched to a gene: 10. CDR1 and CDR2 (germline): MNHEY, SMNVEV (reference sequence).

The CDR3 coding sequence is TGTGCCAGCACCGGGAGGGTACGGCTGAACACTGAAGCTTTCTTT. Protein product: CASTGRVRLNTEAFF. V usage is TRBV5-6 and J usage is TRBJ1-1; D uncertain. Between the trimmed V and J ends, which lost 6 bases and 0 bases, there was a span of 15 bases. CDR1 SGHDT and CDR2 YYEEEE come from the germline V gene. CDR3 length: 15 amino acids.

This sequence joins TRBV6-1 and TRBJ2-5; 9 bases align to TRBD2. CDR1 is MNHNS and CDR2 is SASEGT in the germline V gene. This CDR3 contains 14 residues. With 4 bases clipped from V and 2 bases from J, the junction kept 2 bases outside the gene matches. The CDR3 loop is CASSGLAGQETQYF. CDR3 sequence (DNA): TGTGCCAGCAGTGGCCTAGCGGGGCAAGAGACCCAGTACTTC.

This chain uses TRBV5-1 with TRBJ2-1, with 10 bases aligning to TRBD2. The ends lost 1 base at V and 6 bases at J; junction bases unmatched: 7. Germline V gives CDR1 SGHRS, CDR2 YFSETQ. This CDR3 is built from 16 residues. CDR3 coding DNA: TGCGCCAGCAGCTTGCCTAGCGGGAGTCTAAGCAATGAGCAGTTCTTC. Amino acid sequence: CASSLPSGSLSNEQFF.

This chain connects TRBV23-1 to TRBJ2-5; D possibly corresponds to TRBD1 (6 bases). TRBV23-1 counts as an open reading frame of uncertain function. The CDR3 contains 15 residues. The V end was cut by 0 bases, the J end by 3 bases, with 11 bases between. The CDR3 sequence: CASSQSSTGEETQYF. CDR3 DNA: TGCGCCAGCAGTCAATCTTCGACAGGAGAAGAGACCCAGTACTTC.

The chain is built from TRBV14 and TRBJ2-7; TRBD1 might be the D (5 bases). Germline CDR1 reads SGHDN; CDR2 reads FVKESK. CDR3 length equals 14 residues. Trimming shortened V by 4 bases and J by 3 bases, and 13 bases separated the two germline ends. CDR3 sequence reads: CASSPDTGYYEQYF. The CDR3 bases are TGTGCCAGCAGCCCTGACACAGGTTACTACGAGCAGTACTTC.

The chain is built from TRBV5-8 and TRBJ2-3; 11 bases fit TRBD2. Per the germline V gene, CDR1 is SGHTS and CDR2 is YDEGEE. The trim removed 1 base at V and 7 bases at J, leaving 11 bases unmatched. This CDR3 is built from 17 residues. In nucleotides, the CDR3 is TGTGCCAGCAGCTTGCTTGTACTAGCGGGAGTCGTAAATACGCAGTATTTT. This codes for CASSLLVLAGVVNTQYF.

The rearrangement joins TRBV28 to TRBJ2-1, with 10 positions matching TRBD1. The CDR3 covers 15 residues. In germline, CDR1 is MDHEN, CDR2 SYDVKM. V gave up 7 bases and J gave up 7 bases; unmatched junction bases: 10. The CDR3: CASTLYGTGENEQFF. The CDR3 coding sequence is TGTGCCAGCACCCTCTACGGGACAGGGGAAAATGAGCAGTTCTTC.

This rearrangement joins TRBV7-9 to TRBJ1-2; D remains ambiguous. The CDR3 contains 14 residues. V was trimmed by 1 base and J by 4 bases, leaving 10 bases between them. Germline loops: CDR1 SEHNR, CDR2 FQNEAQ (reference sequence). In DNA, the CDR3 is TGTGCCAGCAGCTTAGTGGCCTCGGGCTATGGCTACACCTTC. Protein: CASSLVASGYGYTF.